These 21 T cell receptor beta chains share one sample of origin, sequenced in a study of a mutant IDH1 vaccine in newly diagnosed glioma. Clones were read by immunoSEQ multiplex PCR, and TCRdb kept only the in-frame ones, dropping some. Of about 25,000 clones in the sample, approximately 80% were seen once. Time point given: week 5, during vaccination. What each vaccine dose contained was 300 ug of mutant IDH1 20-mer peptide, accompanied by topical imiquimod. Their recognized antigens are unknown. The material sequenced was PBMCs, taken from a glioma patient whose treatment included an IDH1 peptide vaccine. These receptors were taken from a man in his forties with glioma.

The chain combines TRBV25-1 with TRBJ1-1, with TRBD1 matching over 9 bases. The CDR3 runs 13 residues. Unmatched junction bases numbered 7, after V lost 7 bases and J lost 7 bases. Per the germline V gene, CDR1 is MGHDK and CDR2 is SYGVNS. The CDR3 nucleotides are TGTGCCAGCACAACAGGGGGCTGGGGTGAAGCTTTCTTT. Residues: CASTTGGWGEAFF.

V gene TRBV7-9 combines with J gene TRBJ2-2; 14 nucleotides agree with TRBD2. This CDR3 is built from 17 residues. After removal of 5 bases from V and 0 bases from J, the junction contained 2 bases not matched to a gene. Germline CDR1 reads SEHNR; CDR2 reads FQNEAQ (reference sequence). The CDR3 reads CASSLGLAGANTGELFF. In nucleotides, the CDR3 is TGTGCCAGCAGCCTGGGACTAGCGGGAGCGAACACCGGGGAGCTGTTTTTT.

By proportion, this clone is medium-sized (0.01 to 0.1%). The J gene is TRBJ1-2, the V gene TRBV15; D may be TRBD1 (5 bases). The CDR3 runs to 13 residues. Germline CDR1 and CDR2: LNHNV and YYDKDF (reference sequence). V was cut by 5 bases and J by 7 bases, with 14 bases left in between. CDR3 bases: TGTGCCACCAGCTCCCTTGCGGGGGGTGGCTACACCTTC. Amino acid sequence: CATSSLAGGGYTF.

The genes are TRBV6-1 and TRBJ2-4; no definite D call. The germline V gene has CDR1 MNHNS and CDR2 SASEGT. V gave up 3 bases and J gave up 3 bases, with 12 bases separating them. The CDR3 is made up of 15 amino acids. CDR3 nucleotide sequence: TGTGCCAGCAGTGATCCCTCTGCTGGCAAAAACATTCAGTACTTC. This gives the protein CASSDPSAGKNIQYF.

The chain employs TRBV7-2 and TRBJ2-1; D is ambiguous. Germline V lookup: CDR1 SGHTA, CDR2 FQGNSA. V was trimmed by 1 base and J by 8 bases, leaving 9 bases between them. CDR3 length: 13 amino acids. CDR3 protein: CASSLVGADEQFF. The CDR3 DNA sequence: TGTGCCAGCAGCTTAGTGGGTGCGGATGAGCAGTTCTTC.

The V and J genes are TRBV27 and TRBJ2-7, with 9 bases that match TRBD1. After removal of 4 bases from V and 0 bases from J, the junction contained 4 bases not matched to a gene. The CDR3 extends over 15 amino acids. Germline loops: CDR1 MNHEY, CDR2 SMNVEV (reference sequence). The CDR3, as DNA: TGTGCCAGCAGTTCGGGGACAGGGTACTCCTACGAGCAGTACTTC. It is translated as CASSSGTGYSYEQYF.

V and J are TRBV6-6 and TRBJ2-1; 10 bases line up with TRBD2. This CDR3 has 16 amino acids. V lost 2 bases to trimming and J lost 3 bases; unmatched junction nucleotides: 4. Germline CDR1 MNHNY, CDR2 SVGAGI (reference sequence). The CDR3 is CASSYPLAGNYNEQFF. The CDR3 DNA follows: TGTGCCAGCAGTTACCCACTAGCGGGGAACTACAATGAGCAGTTCTTC.

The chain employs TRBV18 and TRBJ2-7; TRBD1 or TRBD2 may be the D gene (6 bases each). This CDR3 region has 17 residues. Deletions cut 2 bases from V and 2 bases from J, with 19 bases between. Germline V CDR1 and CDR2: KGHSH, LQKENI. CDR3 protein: CASSPRGERANPYEQYF. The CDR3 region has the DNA TGTGCCAGCTCACCAAGGGGGGAGCGGGCGAACCCCTACGAGCAGTACTTC. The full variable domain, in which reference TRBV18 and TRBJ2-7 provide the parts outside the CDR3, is NAGVMQNPRHLVRRRGQEARLRCSPMKGHSHVYWYRQLPEEGLKFMVYLQKENIIDESGMPKERFSAEFPKEGPSILRIQQVVRGDSAAYFCASSPRGERANPYEQYFGPGTRLTVT.

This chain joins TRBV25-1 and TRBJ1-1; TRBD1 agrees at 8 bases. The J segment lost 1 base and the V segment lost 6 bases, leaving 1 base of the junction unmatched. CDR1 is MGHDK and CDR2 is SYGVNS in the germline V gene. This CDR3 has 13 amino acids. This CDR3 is CASRDRGNTEAFF. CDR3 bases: TGTGCCAGCAGAGACAGGGGGAACACTGAAGCTTTCTTT.

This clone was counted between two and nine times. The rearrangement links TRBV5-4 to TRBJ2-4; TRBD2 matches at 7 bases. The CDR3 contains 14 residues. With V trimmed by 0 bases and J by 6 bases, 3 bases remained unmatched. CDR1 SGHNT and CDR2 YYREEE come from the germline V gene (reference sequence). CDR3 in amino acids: CASSLVGEGNIQYF. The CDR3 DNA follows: TGTGCCAGCAGCTTGGTCGGGGAGGGAAACATTCAGTACTTC. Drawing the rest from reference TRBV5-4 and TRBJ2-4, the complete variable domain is ETGVTQSPTHLIKTRGQQVTLRCSSQSGHNTVSWYQQALGQGPQFIFQYYREEENGRGNFPPRFSGLQFPNYSSELNVNALELDDSALYLCASSLVGEGNIQYFGAGTRLSVL.

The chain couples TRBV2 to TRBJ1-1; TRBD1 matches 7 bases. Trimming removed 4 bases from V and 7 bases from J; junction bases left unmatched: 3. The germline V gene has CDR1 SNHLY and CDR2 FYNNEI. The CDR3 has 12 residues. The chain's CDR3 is CASSAGGSEAFF. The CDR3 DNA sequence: TGTGCCAGCAGTGCAGGGGGTAGTGAAGCTTTCTTT. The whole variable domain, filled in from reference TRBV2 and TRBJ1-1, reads EPEVTQTPSHQVTQMGQEVILRCVPISNHLYFYWYRQILGQKVEFLVSFYNNEISEKSEIFDDQFSVERPDGSNFTLKIRSTKLEDSAMYFCASSAGGSEAFFGQGTRLTVV.

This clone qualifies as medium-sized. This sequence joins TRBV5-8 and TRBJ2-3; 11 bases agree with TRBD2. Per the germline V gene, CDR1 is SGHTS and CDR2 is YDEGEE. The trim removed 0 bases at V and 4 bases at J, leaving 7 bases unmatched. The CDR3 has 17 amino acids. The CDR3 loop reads CASSLAMTSGTADTQYF. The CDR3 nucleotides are TGTGCCAGCAGCTTGGCGATGACTAGCGGGACCGCAGATACGCAGTATTTT.

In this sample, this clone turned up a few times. The CDR3 reads CASSSAGGGSYEQYF. The CDR3 DNA reads as TGTGCCAGCAGTTCCGCAGGGGGGGGGTCCTACGAGCAGTACTTC. V and J are TRBV6-5 and TRBJ2-7; the D gene could be TRBD1 or TRBD2 (7 bases each). From germline, CDR1 is MNHEY and CDR2 SVGAGI. Trimming removed 4 bases at V and 1 base at J, with 14 bases between. The CDR3 loop spans 15 amino acids.

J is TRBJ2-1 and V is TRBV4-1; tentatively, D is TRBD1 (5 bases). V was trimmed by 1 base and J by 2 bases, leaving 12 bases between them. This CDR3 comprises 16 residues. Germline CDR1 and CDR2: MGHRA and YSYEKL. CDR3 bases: TGCGCCAGCAGCCAAGTGGACATCGTCACCTACAATGAGCAGTTCTTC. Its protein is CASSQVDIVTYNEQFF.

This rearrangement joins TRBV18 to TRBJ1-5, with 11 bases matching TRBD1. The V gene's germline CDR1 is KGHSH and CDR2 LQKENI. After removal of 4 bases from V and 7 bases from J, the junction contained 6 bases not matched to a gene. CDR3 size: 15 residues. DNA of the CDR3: TGTGCCAGCTCACTAGGACAGGGGGCCGGCCAGCCCCAGCATTTT. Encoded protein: CASSLGQGAGQPQHF.

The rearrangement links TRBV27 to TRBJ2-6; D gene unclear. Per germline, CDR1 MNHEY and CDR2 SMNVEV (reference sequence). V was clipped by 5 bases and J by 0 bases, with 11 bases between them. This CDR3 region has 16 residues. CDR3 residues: CASSALVSSGANVLTF. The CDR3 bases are TGTGCCAGCAGTGCCCTAGTTTCCTCTGGGGCCAACGTCCTGACTTTC. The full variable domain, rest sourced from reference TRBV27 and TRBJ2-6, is EAQVTQNPRYLITVTGKKLTVTCSQNMNHEYMSWYRQDPGLGLRQIYYSMNVEVTDKGDVPEGYKVSRKEKRNFPLILESPSPNQTSLYFCASSALVSSGANVLTFGAGSRLTVL.

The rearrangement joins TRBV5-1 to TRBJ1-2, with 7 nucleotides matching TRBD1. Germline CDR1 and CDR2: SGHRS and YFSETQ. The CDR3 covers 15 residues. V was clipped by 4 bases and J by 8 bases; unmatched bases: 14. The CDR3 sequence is CASSPGSGTVGGYTF. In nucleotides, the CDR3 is TGCGCCAGCAGCCCCGGATCGGGGACAGTGGGGGGCTACACCTTC.

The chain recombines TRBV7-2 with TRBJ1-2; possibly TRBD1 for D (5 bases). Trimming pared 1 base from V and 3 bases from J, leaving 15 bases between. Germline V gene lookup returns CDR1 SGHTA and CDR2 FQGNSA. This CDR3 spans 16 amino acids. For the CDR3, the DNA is TGTGCCAGCAGCTTAGTGGGGGGGACGATAGACTATGGCTACACCTTC. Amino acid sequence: CASSLVGGTIDYGYTF.

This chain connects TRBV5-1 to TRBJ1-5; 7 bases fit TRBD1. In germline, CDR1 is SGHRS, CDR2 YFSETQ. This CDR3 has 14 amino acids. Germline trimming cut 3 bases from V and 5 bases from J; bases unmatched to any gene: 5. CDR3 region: CASSSTGSDQPQHF. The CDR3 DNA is TGCGCCAGCAGCTCGACAGGGTCAGATCAGCCCCAGCATTTT.

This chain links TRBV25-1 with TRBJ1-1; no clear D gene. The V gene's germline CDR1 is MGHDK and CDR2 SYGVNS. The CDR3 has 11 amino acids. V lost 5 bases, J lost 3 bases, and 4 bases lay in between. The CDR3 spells CASSLYTEAFF. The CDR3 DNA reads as TGTGCCAGCAGTCTGTACACTGAAGCTTTCTTT.

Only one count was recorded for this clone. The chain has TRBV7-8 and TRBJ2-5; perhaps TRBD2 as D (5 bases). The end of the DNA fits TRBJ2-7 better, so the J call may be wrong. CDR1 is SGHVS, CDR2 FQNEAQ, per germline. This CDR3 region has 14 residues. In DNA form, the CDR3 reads TGTGCCAGCAGCTTAAGCGCCTCGAGGGACGAGCAGTACTTC. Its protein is CASSLSASRDEQYF.